A single T cell receptor (beta chain) is shown here with its context. Profiled with immunoSEQ multiplex PCR; TCRdb holds only in-frame clones, not every one. The table shows 60,000 to 85,000 clones, with just over 90% occurring only once. With 6 bases removed from V and 11 bases from J, the gap between germline ends came to 15 bases. The length of the CDR3 is 12 residues. Germline assignment: CDR1 MNHEY and CDR2 SVGAGI. This chain uses TRBV6-5 with TRBJ2-3; the D gene is possibly TRBD1 (5 bases). Sequenced input: PBMCs. This TCR was recovered from a man aged 40-49 years with rheumatoid arthritis. The CDR3 nucleotides read TGTGCCAGCAGCCAATGGGGCGTTCGGCAGTATTTT. Translating it yields CASSQWGVRQYF.